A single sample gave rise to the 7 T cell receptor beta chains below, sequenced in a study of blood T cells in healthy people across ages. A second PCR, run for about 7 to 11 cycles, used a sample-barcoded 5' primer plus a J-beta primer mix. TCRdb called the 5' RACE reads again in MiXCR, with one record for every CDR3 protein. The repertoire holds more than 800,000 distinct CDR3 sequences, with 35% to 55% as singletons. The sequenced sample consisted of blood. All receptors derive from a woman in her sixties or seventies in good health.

The CDR3 loop reads CSARIQGPDTQYF. CDR3 DNA sequence: TGCAGTGCTAGAATACAGGGGCCAGATACGCAGTATTTT. The genes are TRBV20-1 and TRBJ2-3, with 7 bases matching TRBD1. The CDR3 has 13 amino acids. The germline CDR1 and CDR2 sequences are DFQATT and SNEGSKA (reference sequence). V lost 2 bases to trimming and J lost 4 bases; unmatched junction nucleotides: 3.

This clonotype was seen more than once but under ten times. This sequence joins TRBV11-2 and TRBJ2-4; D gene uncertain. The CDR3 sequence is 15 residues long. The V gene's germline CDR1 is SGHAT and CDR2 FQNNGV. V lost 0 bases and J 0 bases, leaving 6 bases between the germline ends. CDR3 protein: CASSLELTAKNIQYF. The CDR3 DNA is TGTGCCAGCAGCTTAGAACTGACAGCCAAAAACATTCAGTACTTC.

Written as DNA, the CDR3 is TGCGCCAGCAGAAAGGGACTAGCGGGAGAAGACTCCTACGAGCAGTACTTC. This gives the protein CASRKGLAGEDSYEQYF. The V call is TRBV5-1, the J call TRBJ2-7; 14 bases map to TRBD2. The J segment lost 0 bases and the V segment lost 5 bases, leaving 7 bases of the junction unmatched. The germline V gene has CDR1 SGHRS and CDR2 YFSETQ. The CDR3 has 17 amino acids. The full variable domain, with the rest looked up from reference TRBV5-1 and TRBJ2-7, is KAGVTQTPRYLIKTRGQQVTLSCSPISGHRSVSWYQQTPGQGLQFLFEYFSETQRNKGNFPGRFSGRQFSNSRSEMNVSTLELGDSALYLCASRKGLAGEDSYEQYFGPGTRLTVT.

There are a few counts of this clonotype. The CDR3 region is CSVDPKNTGELFF. The CDR3 bases are TGCAGCGTTGACCCTAAAAACACCGGGGAGCTGTTTTTT. V and J are TRBV29-1 and TRBJ2-2; D unclear. V was shortened by 3 bases and J by 2 bases, with 7 bases between the two germline ends. The CDR3 extends over 13 amino acids. The germline V gene encodes CDR1 SQVTM and CDR2 ANQGSEA.

CDR3 coding DNA: TGTGCCAGCCGGCTTGGGACCGACGACGAGCAGTACTTC. This gives the protein CASRLGTDDEQYF. The V and J genes are TRBV6-1 and TRBJ2-5, with D tentatively TRBD1 or TRBD2 (5 bases each). The J call may be incorrect, as the DNA end agrees better with TRBJ2-7. The CDR3 is 13 residues long. The germline CDR1 and CDR2 sequences are MNHNS and SASEGT.

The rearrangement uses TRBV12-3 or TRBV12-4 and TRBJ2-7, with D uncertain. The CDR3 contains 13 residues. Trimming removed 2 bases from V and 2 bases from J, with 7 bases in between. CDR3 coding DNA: TGTGCCAGCAGTTTACGGATGGCCTACGAGCAGTACTTC. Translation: CASSLRMAYEQYF.

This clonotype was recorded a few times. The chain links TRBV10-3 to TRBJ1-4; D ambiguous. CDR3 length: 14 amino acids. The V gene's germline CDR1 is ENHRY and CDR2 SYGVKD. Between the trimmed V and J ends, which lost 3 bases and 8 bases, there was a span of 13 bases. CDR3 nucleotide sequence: TGTGCCATCAGTGACTCCAGGTTCGGAGAAAAACTGTTTTTT. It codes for CAISDSRFGEKLFF.